The clone carrying this TCR beta chain was detected only a few times. Trimming removed 5 bases at V and 2 bases at J, with 13 bases between. Germline values: CDR1 MNHNS, CDR2 SASEGT. CDR3 size: 14 residues. These data originate in a study of T-cell reconstitution after alpha-beta-depleted transplantation in children. The authors prepared the TCRbeta library with unique molecular identifiers. Each CDR3 protein gets one entry after TCRdb re-called the PCR reads with MiXCR. The table has around 480,000 distinct CDR3 sequences, about 30% seen once. The receptor was derived from a human donor who donated a stem cell graft to a child with aplastic anemia. This chain links TRBV6-1 with TRBJ2-7; D gene ambiguous. Sample: PBMCs from the stem cell graft donor, taken from the stem cell graft. The CDR3: CASSPPEAPYEQYF. The CDR3 nucleotides read TGTGCCAGCAGTCCCCCAGAGGCCCCCTACGAGCAGTACTTC.